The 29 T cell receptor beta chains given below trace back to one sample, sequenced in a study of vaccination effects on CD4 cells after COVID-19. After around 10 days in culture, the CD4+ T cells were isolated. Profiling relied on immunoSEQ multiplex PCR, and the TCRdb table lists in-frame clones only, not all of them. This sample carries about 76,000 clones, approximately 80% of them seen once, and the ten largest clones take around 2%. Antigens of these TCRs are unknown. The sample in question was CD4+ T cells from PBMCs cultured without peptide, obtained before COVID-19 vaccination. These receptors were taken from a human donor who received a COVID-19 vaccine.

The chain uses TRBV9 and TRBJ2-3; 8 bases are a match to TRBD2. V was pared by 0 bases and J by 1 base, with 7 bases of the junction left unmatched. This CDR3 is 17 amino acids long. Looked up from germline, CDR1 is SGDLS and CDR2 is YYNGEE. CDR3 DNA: TGTGCCAGCAGCGTAGCTGGACGGGGGGGCGGCACAGATACGCAGTATTTT. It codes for CASSVAGRGGGTDTQYF.

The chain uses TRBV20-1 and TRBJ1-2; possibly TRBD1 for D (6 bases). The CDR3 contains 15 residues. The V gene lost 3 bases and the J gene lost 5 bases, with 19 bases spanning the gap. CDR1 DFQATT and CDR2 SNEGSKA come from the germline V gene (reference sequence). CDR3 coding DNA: TGCAGTGCTAGTCGCACAGGGTCGGGGGGGTATGGCTACACCTTC. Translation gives CSASRTGSGGYGYTF.

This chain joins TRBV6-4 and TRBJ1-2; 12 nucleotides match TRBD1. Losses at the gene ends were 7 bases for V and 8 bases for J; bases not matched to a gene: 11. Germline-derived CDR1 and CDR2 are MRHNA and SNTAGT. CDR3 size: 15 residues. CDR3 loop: CASTPGTGGAWGYTF. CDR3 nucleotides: TGTGCCAGCACTCCCGGGACAGGGGGCGCTTGGGGCTACACCTTC.

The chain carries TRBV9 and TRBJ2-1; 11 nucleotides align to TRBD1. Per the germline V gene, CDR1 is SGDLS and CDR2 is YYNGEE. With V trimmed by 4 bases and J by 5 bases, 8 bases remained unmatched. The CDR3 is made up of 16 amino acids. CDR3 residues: CASSHHGDRGDNEQFF. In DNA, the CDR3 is TGTGCCAGCAGCCATCATGGGGACAGGGGGGACAATGAGCAGTTCTTC.

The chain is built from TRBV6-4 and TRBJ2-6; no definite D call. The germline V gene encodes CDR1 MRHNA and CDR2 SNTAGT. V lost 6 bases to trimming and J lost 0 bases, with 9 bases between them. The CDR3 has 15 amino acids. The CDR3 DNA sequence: TGTGCCAGCAGCGAAAGTCACTCTGGGGCCAACGTCCTGACTTTC. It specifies CASSESHSGANVLTF.

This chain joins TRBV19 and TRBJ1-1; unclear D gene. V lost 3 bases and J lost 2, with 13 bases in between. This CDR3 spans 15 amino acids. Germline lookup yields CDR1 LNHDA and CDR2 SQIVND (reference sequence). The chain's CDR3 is CASSMQEPPNTEAFF. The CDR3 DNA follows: TGTGCCAGTAGTATGCAGGAGCCGCCAAACACTGAAGCTTTCTTT.

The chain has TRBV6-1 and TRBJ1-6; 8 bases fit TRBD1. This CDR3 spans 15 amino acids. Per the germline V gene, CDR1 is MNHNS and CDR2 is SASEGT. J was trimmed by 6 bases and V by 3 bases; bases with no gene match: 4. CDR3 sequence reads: CASSDRDRSNSPLHF. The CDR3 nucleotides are TGTGCCAGCAGTGACCGGGACAGGTCTAATTCACCCCTCCACTTT.

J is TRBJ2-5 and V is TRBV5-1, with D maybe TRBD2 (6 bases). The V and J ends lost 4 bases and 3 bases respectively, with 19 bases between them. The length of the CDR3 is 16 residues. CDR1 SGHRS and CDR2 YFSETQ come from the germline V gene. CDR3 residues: CASSRRVGQGEETQYF. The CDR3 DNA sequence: TGCGCCAGCAGCCGGAGGGTCGGGCAGGGAGAAGAGACCCAGTACTTC.

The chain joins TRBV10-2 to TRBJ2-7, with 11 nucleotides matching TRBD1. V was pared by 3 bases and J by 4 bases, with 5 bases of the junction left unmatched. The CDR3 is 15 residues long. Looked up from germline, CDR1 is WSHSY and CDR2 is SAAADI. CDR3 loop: CASSDPGTGGYEQYV. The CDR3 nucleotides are TGCGCCAGCAGTGACCCCGGGACAGGGGGTTACGAGCAGTACGTC.

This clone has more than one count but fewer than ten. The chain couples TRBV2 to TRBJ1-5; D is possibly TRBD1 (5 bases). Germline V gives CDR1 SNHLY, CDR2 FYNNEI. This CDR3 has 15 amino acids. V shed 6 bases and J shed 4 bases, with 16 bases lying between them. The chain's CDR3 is CASRNQGSKNQPQHF. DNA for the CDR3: TGTGCCAGCAGGAATCAGGGCAGTAAGAATCAGCCCCAGCATTTT.

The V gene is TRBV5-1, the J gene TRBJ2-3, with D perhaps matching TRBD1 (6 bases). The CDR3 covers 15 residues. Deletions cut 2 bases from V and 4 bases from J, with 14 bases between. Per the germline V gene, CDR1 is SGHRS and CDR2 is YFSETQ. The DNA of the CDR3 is TGCGCCAGCAGCTTACAACAGGGTAACGCAGATACGCAGTATTTT. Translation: CASSLQQGNADTQYF.

This CDR3 is CASSQTSGGLRGETQYF. CDR3 nucleotides: TGCGCCAGCAGCCAGACTAGCGGGGGGTTGCGTGGAGAGACCCAGTACTTC. The chain employs TRBV5-1 and TRBJ2-5, with 13 bases aligning to TRBD2. This CDR3 is 17 amino acids long. With V trimmed by 4 bases and J by 4 bases, 10 bases remained unmatched. Germline lookup yields CDR1 SGHRS and CDR2 YFSETQ.

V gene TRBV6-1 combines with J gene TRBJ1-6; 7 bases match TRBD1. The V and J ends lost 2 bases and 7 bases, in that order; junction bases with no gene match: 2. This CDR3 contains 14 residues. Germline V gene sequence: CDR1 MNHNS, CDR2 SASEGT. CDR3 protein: CASSEQGVNSPLHF. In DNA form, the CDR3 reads TGTGCCAGCAGTGAACAGGGGGTGAATTCACCCCTCCACTTT.

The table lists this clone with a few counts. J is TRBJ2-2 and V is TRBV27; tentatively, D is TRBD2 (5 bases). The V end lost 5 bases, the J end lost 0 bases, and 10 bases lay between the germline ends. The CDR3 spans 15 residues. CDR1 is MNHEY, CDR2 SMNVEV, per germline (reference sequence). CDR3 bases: TGTGCCAGCAGTACCGGGATAACGAACACCGGGGAGCTGTTTTTT. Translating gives CASSTGITNTGELFF.

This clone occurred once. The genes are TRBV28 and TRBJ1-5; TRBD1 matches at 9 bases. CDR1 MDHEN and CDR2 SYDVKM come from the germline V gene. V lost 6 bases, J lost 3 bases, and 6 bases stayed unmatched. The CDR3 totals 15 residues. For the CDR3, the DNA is TGTGCCAGCAGGACAGGGGGTCCAAACAATCAGCCCCAGCATTTT. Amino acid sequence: CASRTGGPNNQPQHF.

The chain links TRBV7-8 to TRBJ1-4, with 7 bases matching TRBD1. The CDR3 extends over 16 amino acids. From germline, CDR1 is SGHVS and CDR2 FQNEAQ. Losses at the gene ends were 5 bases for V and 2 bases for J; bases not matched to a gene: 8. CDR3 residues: CASSVGGRPTNEKLFF. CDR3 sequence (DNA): TGTGCCAGCAGCGTAGGGGGCAGGCCGACTAATGAAAAACTGTTTTTT.

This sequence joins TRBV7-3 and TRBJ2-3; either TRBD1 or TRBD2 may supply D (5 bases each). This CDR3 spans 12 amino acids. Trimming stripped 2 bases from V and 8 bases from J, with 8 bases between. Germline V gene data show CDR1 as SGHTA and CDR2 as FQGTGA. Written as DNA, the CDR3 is TGTGCCAGCAGCTTAGCAGGGACTACGCAGTATTTT. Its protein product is CASSLAGTTQYF.

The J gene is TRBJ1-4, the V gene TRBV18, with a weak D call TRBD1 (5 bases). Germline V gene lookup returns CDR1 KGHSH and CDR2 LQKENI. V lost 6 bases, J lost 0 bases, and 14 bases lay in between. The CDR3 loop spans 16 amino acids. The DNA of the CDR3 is TGTGCCAGCTCCCTGCGGAGGGACGCAACTAATGAAAAACTGTTTTTT. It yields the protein CASSLRRDATNEKLFF.

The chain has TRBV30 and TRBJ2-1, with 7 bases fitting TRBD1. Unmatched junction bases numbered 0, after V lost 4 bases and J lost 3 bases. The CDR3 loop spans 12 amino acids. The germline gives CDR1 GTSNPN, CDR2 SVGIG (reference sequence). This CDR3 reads CAWTGGYNEQFF. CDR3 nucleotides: TGTGCCTGGACAGGGGGCTACAATGAGCAGTTCTTC.

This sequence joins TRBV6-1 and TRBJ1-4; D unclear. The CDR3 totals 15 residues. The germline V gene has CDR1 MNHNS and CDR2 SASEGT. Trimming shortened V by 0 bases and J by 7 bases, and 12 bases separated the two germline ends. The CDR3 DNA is TGTGCCAGCAGTGAAGCTCGGCAGCTGGGTGAAAAACTGTTTTTT. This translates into CASSEARQLGEKLFF.

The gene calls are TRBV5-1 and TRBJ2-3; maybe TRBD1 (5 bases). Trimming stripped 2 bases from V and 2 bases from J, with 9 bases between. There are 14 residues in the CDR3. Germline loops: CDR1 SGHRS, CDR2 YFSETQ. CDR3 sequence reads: CASSLGGHTDTQYF. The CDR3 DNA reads TGCGCCAGCAGCTTAGGCGGACACACAGATACGCAGTATTTT.

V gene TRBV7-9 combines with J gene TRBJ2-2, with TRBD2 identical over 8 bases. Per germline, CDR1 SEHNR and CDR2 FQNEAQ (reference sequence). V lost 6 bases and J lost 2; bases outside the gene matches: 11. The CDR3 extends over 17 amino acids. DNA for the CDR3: TGTGCCAGCAGACAAAGCTTAAGCGGGGGAAACACCGGGGAGCTGTTTTTT. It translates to CASRQSLSGGNTGELFF.

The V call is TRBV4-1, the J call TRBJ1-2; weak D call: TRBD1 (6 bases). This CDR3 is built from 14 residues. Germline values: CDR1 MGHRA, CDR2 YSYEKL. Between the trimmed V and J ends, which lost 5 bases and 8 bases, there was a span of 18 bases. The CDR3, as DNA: TGCGCCAGCAGCGTTATTGTGGGGGGGCTCGGCTACACCTTC. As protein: CASSVIVGGLGYTF.

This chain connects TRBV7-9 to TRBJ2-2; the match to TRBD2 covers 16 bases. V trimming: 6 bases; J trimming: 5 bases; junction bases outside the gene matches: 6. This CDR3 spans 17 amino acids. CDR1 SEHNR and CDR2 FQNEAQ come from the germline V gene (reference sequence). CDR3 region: CASRPGLAGGHTGELFF. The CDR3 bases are TGTGCCAGCAGACCGGGACTAGCGGGGGGGCATACCGGGGAGCTGTTTTTT.

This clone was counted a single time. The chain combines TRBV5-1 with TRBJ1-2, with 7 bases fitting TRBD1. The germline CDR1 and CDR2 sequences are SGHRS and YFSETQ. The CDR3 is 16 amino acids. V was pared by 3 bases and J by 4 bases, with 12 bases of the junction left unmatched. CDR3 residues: CASSSRQGRSIYGYTF. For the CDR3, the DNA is TGCGCCAGCAGCTCCAGACAGGGCCGTAGTATCTATGGCTACACCTTC. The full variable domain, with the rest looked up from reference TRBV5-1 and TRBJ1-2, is KAGVTQTPRYLIKTRGQQVTLSCSPISGHRSVSWYQQTPGQGLQFLFEYFSETQRNKGNFPGRFSGRQFSNSRSEMNVSTLELGDSALYLCASSSRQGRSIYGYTFGSGTRLTVV.

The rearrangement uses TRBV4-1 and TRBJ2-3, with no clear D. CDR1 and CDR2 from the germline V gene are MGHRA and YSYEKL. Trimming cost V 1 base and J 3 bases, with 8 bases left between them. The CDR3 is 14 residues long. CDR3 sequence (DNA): TGCGCCAGCAGCCAAGCCAGTGGAACAGATACGCAGTATTTT. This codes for CASSQASGTDTQYF.

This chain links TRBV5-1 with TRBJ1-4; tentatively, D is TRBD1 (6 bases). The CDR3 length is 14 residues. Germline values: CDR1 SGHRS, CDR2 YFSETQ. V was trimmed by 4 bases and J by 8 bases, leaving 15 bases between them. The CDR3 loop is CASSAGTLGEKLFF. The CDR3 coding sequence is TGCGCCAGCAGCGCTGGGACACTAGGGGAAAAACTGTTTTTT.

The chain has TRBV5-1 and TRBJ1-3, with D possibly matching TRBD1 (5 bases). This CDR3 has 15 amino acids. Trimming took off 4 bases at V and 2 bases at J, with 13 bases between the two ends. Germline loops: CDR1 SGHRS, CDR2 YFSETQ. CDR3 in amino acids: CASSTSGTPGNTIYF. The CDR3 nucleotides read TGCGCCAGCAGCACCTCCGGGACCCCTGGAAACACCATATATTTT.

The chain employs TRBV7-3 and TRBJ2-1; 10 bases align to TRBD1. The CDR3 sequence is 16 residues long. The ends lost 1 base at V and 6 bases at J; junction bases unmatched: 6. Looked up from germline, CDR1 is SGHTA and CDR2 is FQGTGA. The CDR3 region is CASSLIGTGESNEQFF. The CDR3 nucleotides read TGTGCCAGCAGCTTAATTGGGACAGGGGAATCCAATGAGCAGTTCTTC.